This is a list of T cell receptor beta chains from one sample in a study of human T cells and chemical hapten exposure. Via MiXCR, TCRdb re-called the RACE reads, giving one row per CDR3 protein. The data contain around 45,000 distinct CDR3 sequences, about 4.5% of them singletons. Sequencing used whole blood. Source of these receptors: a human donor in good health. Some clones in this sample may be carry-over from other donors' samples. CDR3s include the opening cysteine and the closing phenylalanine or tryptophan. A D gene is named only where the DNA matches it firmly. Clone size is stated in some rows and not others, as once, few, many or a class when expanded.

size	D	V	J	DNA	CDR3
many	NA	TRBV5-4	TRBJ2-7	TGTGCCAGCAGCTTATCGGAGTACGAGCAGTACTTC	CASSLSEYEQYF
many	NA	TRBV6-1	TRBJ2-3	TGTGCCAGCAGTGAAGCAGGTAGTCACACAGATACGCAGTATTTT	CASSEAGSHTDTQYF
NA	NA	TRBV30	TRBJ2-7	TGTGCCTGGAGTGTTGGCCCTTACGAGCAGTACTTC	CAWSVGPYEQYF
many	NA	TRBV30	TRBJ2-4	TGTGCCTGGAGTGTACGGCGGGCAGGGCAAGGAAACATTCAGTACTTC	CAWSVRRAGQGNIQYF
many	NA	TRBV20-1	TRBJ2-7	TGCAGTGCCGACCGTCCGGGACTTCCCTACGAGCAGTACTTC	CSADRPGLPYEQYF
many	NA	TRBV7-9	TRBJ1-3	TGTGCCAGCAGCTTAGCGCAGGGGAGTAACACCATATATTTT	CASSLAQGSNTIYF
many	TRBD2	TRBV5-1	TRBJ2-2	TGCGCCAGCAGCTTGAAGGGACTAGCGAACACCGGGGAGCTGTTTTTT	CASSLKGLANTGELFF
NA	TRBD1	TRBV12-3/TRBV12-4	TRBJ1-5	TGTGCCAGCAGTCCGACAGGGGGTCATCAGCCCCAGCATTTT	CASSPTGGHQPQHF
many	NA	TRBV9	TRBJ1-2	TGTGCCAGCAGCCCGCGGCAGGGTAGCGGCTACACCTTC	CASSPRQGSGYTF
NA	NA	TRBV27	TRBJ1-2	TGTGCCAGCAGCGGGGGCTCTAACTATGGCTACACCTTC	CASSGGSNYGYTF
many	TRBD1	TRBV7-6	TRBJ2-6	TGTGCCAGCAGCCTAACCTTTAAGGACAGGGATAGCTCTGGGGCCAACGTCCTGACTTTC	CASSLTFKDRDSSGANVLTF
NA	TRBD2	TRBV12-3/TRBV12-4	TRBJ2-5	TGTGCCAGCAGTTTCTACGCCGGGACTAGCGGCCAAGAGACCCAGTACTTC	CASSFYAGTSGQETQYF
few	NA	TRBV12-3/TRBV12-4	TRBJ2-1	TGTGCCAGCAGTAACGGCCGGGACGGGTCCTACAATGAGCAGTTCTTC	CASSNGRDGSYNEQFF
few	NA	TRBV12-3/TRBV12-4	TRBJ1-5	TGTGCCAGCAGGTCGGATGGAAATGTACAGCCCCAGCATTTT	CASRSDGNVQPQHF
medium-sized	TRBD2	TRBV7-9	TRBJ2-7	TGTGCCAGCAGCTTACTGAGCGGGAGAGGCTACGAGCAGTACTTC	CASSLLSGRGYEQYF
many	NA	TRBV20-1	TRBJ2-3	TGCAGTGCTCATCATAGTCCCGGCACAGATACGCAGTATTTT	CSAHHSPGTDTQYF
NA	NA	TRBV29-1	TRBJ2-1	TGCAGCGTTGCTTCGGTTAATGAGCAGTTCTTC	CSVASVNEQFF
few	NA	TRBV11-2	TRBJ2-1	TGTGCCAGCAGCTCCATGGGCGGGGCTAGGAATGAGCAGTTCTTC	CASSSMGGARNEQFF
NA	NA	TRBV19	TRBJ2-7	TGTGCCAGTATGGGAGGACAGACCTACGAGCAGTACTTC	CASMGGQTYEQYF
many	NA	TRBV5-1	TRBJ1-4	TGCGCCAGCAGAGACGGTGAAAAACTGTTTTTT	CASRDGEKLFF
few	NA	TRBV12-1	TRBJ2-7	TGTGCCAGCAGTTCCGACCCCCCCGAGGTAACCTACGAGCAGTACTTC	CASSSDPPEVTYEQYF
few	NA	TRBV12-3/TRBV12-4	TRBJ2-7	TGTGCCAGCAGTTCCGACAGGTACGAGCAGTACTTC	CASSSDRYEQYF
NA	NA	TRBV10-2	TRBJ2-2	TGCGCCAGCTCTGCCTCCGGGACAACGAACACCGGGGAGCTGTTTTTT	CASSASGTTNTGELFF
few	NA	TRBV28	TRBJ1-5	TGTGCCAGCAGTTTACAAATGGGGGGCACCCAGCCCCAGCATTTT	CASSLQMGGTQPQHF
NA	NA	TRBV20-1	TRBJ1-4	TGCAGTGCTAGAGGGGGCGGTGAAAAACTGTTTTTT	CSARGGGEKLFF
few	NA	TRBV10-3	TRBJ2-2	TGTGCCATCAGTGAGTCCGTGGACACCGGGGAGCTGTTTTTT	CAISESVDTGELFF
many	NA	TRBV28	TRBJ2-3	TGTGCCAGCAGTTTGGACTTCACAGATACGCAGTATTTT	CASSLDFTDTQYF
NA	TRBD2	TRBV4-2	TRBJ2-2	TGTGCCAGCAGCCTCCCGTTTCAGCGGGAGAACACCGGGGAGCTGTTTTTT	CASSLPFQRENTGELFF
many	TRBD1	TRBV2	TRBJ1-1	TGTGCCAGCAGAGACAGGGGGCTGACCACTGAAGCTTTCTTT	CASRDRGLTTEAFF
many	TRBD2	TRBV4-1	TRBJ2-7	TGCGCCAGCAGCCATGGTCCACTAGCGGGAGTGTACGAGCAGTACTTC	CASSHGPLAGVYEQYF
few	TRBD1	TRBV19	TRBJ2-7	TGTGCCAGTAGTATGCCAACCGGGACAGGGACCTACGAGCAGTACTTC	CASSMPTGTGTYEQYF
many	NA	TRBV29-1	TRBJ2-3	TGCAGCGTTGAGCGGCCAGGTCCCACAGATACGCAGTATTTT	CSVERPGPTDTQYF
many	NA	TRBV15	TRBJ2-7	TGTGCCACCAGCAGAACCGGGACCTTAGGGGAGCAGTACTTC	CATSRTGTLGEQYF
many	NA	TRBV7-8	TRBJ2-5	TGTGCCTCAAAAGGAGGGGAGACCCAGTACTTC	CASKGGETQYF
many	TRBD2	TRBV5-1	TRBJ2-5	TGCGCCAGCAGCGCCCCGGTGGCGGGAGAAGAGACCCAGTACTTC	CASSAPVAGEETQYF
many	TRBD2	TRBV4-1	TRBJ2-1	TGCGCCAGCAGCCAAGATAGACTCCGACTAGCGGAAAAGAGCTCCTACAATGAGCAGTTCTTC	CASSQDRLRLAEKSSYNEQFF
NA	NA	TRBV28	TRBJ1-2	TGTGCCAGCAGTACCCCGTTCGGCTATGGCTACACCTTC	CASSTPFGYGYTF
NA	NA	TRBV4-2	TRBJ2-7	TGTGCCAGCAGCCAAGATCAAGGGGACACTGGCTACGAGCAGTACTTC	CASSQDQGDTGYEQYF
few	NA	TRBV18	TRBJ2-5	TGTGCCAGCTCACAGGTCCAAGAGACCCAGTACTTC	CASSQVQETQYF
many	NA	TRBV29-1	TRBJ2-7	TGCAGCGCGAAGGAAAGAGTTTCTGAGCAGTACTTC	CSAKERVSEQYF
NA	TRBD1	TRBV6-5	TRBJ2-4	TGTGCCAGCAGCCCTGGACAGGCAAGGTTGGACATTCAGTACTTC	CASSPGQARLDIQYF
many	NA	TRBV15	TRBJ1-4	TGTGCCACCAGTCATTCCCGGGAAGATGAAAAACTGTTTTTT	CATSHSREDEKLFF
NA	NA	TRBV5-4	TRBJ1-4	TGTGCCAGCAGCCCAGGAGTAAGTCGGGCTAATGAAAAACTGTTTTTT	CASSPGVSRANEKLFF
many	NA	TRBV11-2	TRBJ2-7	TGTGCCAGCAGCCTCCGGGACCCAGAAGAGCAGTACTTC	CASSLRDPEEQYF
few	NA	TRBV2	TRBJ2-6	TGTGCCAGCAGATCCCCGGGACCGATCTCTGGGGCCAACGTCCTGACTTTC	CASRSPGPISGANVLTF
NA	NA	TRBV28	TRBJ2-1	TGTGCCAGCAGTTTGGCCTACAATGAGCAGTTCTTC	CASSLAYNEQFF
many	TRBD1	TRBV5-1	TRBJ2-1	TGCGCCAGCAACTACGGACAGGGGTCTTACAATGAGCAGTTCTTC	CASNYGQGSYNEQFF
many	TRBD2	TRBV20-1	TRBJ2-4	TGCAGTGTTCAGGCGACTAGCGGGATGTCAGTAGCCAAAAACATTCAGTACTTC	CSVQATSGMSVAKNIQYF
few	TRBD2	TRBV10-3	TRBJ2-5	TGTGCCATCAGTGTGATAGCGGGGGACCAAGAGACCCAGTACTTC	CAISVIAGDQETQYF
few	NA	TRBV7-9	TRBJ1-4	TGTGCCAGCAGCTCCGCCCCGGGAGCGACTAATGAAAAACTGTTTTTT	CASSSAPGATNEKLFF
few	NA	TRBV2	TRBJ2-7	TGTGCCAGCAGATACAACCCGGTACAGGGAACATACGAGCAGTACTTC	CASRYNPVQGTYEQYF
many	TRBD2	TRBV6-5	TRBJ2-2	TGTGCCAGCAGAAGGACTAGCGGGACCGGGGAGCTGTTTTTT	CASRRTSGTGELFF
NA	NA	TRBV5-4	TRBJ1-1	TGTGCCAGCAGGGGAATTAGTGAAGCTTTCTTT	CASRGISEAFF
many	NA	TRBV5-4	TRBJ2-6	TGTGCCTATAAAAGGGAATCTGGGGCCAACGTCCTGACTTTC	CAYKRESGANVLTF